Below, 17 T cell receptor beta chains from the same sample are listed, as sequenced in a study of blood T cell repertoires in COVID-19 (TCRdb year 2020). Library creation used the immunoSEQ multiplex PCR assay. What TCRdb holds here is the immuneACCESS table cut down to in-frame rearrangements. Part of the clones is not present; checked against another copy, under half of the missing clones reflect an unresolved V gene, and the others are unexplained. This sample holds 150,000 to 250,000 clones; approximately 82% were observed only once. The ten largest make up approximately 7.2% of the sample. The material sequenced was peripheral blood. Every receptor here comes from a human donor with acute or convalescent COVID-19. The donor label of this sample is uncertain.

The chain couples TRBV29-1 to TRBJ2-5, with 8 bases aligning to TRBD2. Germline assignment: CDR1 SQVTM and CDR2 ANQGSEA. This CDR3 is built from 13 residues. The junction had 7 bases not matched to a gene; V was cut back by 5 bases and J by 5 bases. This CDR3 is CSVIGGAWETQYF. CDR3 nucleotide sequence: TGCAGCGTTATCGGGGGGGCCTGGGAGACCCAGTACTTC.

V gene TRBV18 combines with J gene TRBJ2-3; the D gene is possibly TRBD2 (6 bases). Trimming took 4 bases from V and 3 from J, leaving 11 bases between them. This CDR3 region has 14 residues. Looked up from germline, CDR1 is KGHSH and CDR2 is LQKENI. CDR3 nucleotides: TGTGCCAGCTCACGAGGGAGGAAGACAGATACGCAGTATTTT. Encoded protein: CASSRGRKTDTQYF.

Concerning this clone itself: This same CDR3 is encoded by further DNA sequences in the sample. This chain links TRBV7-9 with TRBJ2-5, with 7 bases fitting TRBD1. The CDR3 is 14 residues long. Per the germline V gene, CDR1 is SEHNR and CDR2 is FQNEAQ (reference sequence). V shed 1 base, J shed 1 base, and the junction held 0 bases outside the gene matches. The CDR3 bases are TGTGCCAGCAGCTTAGGACAGGGCCAAGAGACCCAGTACTTC. Translating gives CASSLGQGQETQYF.

V usage is TRBV4-2 and J usage is TRBJ2-7; 11 nucleotides align to TRBD2. This CDR3 region has 16 residues. Germline lookup yields CDR1 LGHNA and CDR2 YNFKEQ. V shed 5 bases and J 6 bases; nucleotides not matched to a gene: 12. The CDR3 DNA reads TGTGCCAGCAGCTTACCGACTAGCGGGGCCGGGGGCGAGCAGTACTTC. Translating it yields CASSLPTSGAGGEQYF.

The chain recombines TRBV24-1 with TRBJ2-1; D is perhaps TRBD2 (6 bases). V lost 0 bases and J 5 bases, leaving 13 bases between the germline ends. The CDR3 is 16 amino acids. CDR1 and CDR2 from the germline V gene are KGHDR and SFDVKD. The CDR3 reads CATSDLLSGKNNEQFF. Written as DNA, the CDR3 is TGTGCCACCAGTGATTTGCTTAGCGGTAAGAACAATGAGCAGTTCTTC.

The chain couples TRBV24-1 to TRBJ1-5, with D perhaps TRBD1 (5 bases). The CDR3 covers 14 residues. Germline assignment: CDR1 KGHDR and CDR2 SFDVKD. With 7 bases removed from V and 3 bases from J, the gap between germline ends came to 12 bases. The chain's CDR3 is CATRAQGDNQPQHF. CDR3 in DNA: TGTGCCACCAGGGCTCAGGGTGACAATCAGCCCCAGCATTTT.

The V and J genes are TRBV11-2 and TRBJ2-3; 9 nucleotides agree with TRBD2. V shed 8 bases and J 8 bases; nucleotides not matched to a gene: 17. The CDR3 extends over 16 amino acids. The germline CDR1 and CDR2 sequences are SGHAT and FQNNGV. CDR3: CASAFRREGASGTQYF. DNA of the CDR3: TGTGCCAGCGCCTTCAGGCGGGAGGGCGCCTCGGGTACGCAGTATTTT.

CDR3 nucleotides: TGTGCCTCCTCTGAGAGCAATCAGCCCCAGCATTTT. This translates into CASSESNQPQHF. The chain links TRBV30 to TRBJ1-5; the D is unclear. The V and J ends lost 7 bases and 1 base respectively, with 8 bases between them. The CDR3 sequence is 12 residues long. CDR1 is GTSNPN and CDR2 is SVGIG in the germline V gene (reference sequence). The full variable domain, with the rest looked up from reference TRBV30 and TRBJ1-5, is SQTIHQWPATLVQPVGSPLSLECTVEGTSNPNLYWYRQAAGRGLQLLFYSVGIGQISSEVPQNLSASRPQDRQFILSSKKLLLSDSGFYLCASSESNQPQHFGDGTRLSIL.

This clone was picked up a small number of times. The rearrangement links TRBV5-1 to TRBJ1-1; TRBD1 matches 12 bases. V was pared by 0 bases and J by 10 bases, with 4 bases of the junction left unmatched. Germline V gene data show CDR1 as SGHRS and CDR2 as YFSETQ. The CDR3 loop spans 14 amino acids. The CDR3 reads CASSLAGQGAGAFF. The CDR3 DNA follows: TGCGCCAGCAGCTTGGCGGGACAGGGGGCAGGAGCTTTCTTT.

The chain recombines TRBV7-9 with TRBJ1-2; 7 bases are shared with TRBD1. This CDR3 has 13 amino acids. In germline, CDR1 is SEHNR, CDR2 FQNEAQ (reference sequence). The junction had 8 bases not matched to a gene; V was cut back by 5 bases and J by 8 bases. In DNA form, the CDR3 reads TGTGCCAGCAGCCAAGACAGGGTAGGAGGCTACACCTTC. Encoded protein: CASSQDRVGGYTF.

CDR3 sequence reads: CASSEAGTGAYTF. CDR3 nucleotide sequence: TGTGCCAGCAGTGAAGCAGGGACAGGGGCTTACACCTTC. The chain has TRBV2 and TRBJ1-2; 10 bases map to TRBD1. After removal of 0 bases from V and 11 bases from J, the junction contained 3 bases not matched to a gene. CDR1 is SNHLY, CDR2 FYNNEI, per germline. The CDR3 is made up of 13 amino acids.

The chain recombines TRBV7-6 with TRBJ2-7; 11 nucleotides line up with TRBD2. Trimming took 3 bases from V and 1 from J; bases not matched to a gene: 5. Germline V lookup: CDR1 SGHVS, CDR2 FNYEAQ. The CDR3 consists of 16 residues. CDR3 coding DNA: TGTGCCAGCAGCTTTATAGCGGGAGGGCCATCCTACGAGCAGTACTTC. Protein sequence: CASSFIAGGPSYEQYF.

The V and J genes are TRBV11-3 and TRBJ2-3, with 15 bases matching TRBD2. This CDR3 is built from 18 residues. The J segment lost 0 bases and the V segment lost 4 bases, leaving 5 bases of the junction unmatched. Germline values: CDR1 SGHNT, CDR2 YENEEA. The CDR3 protein is CASSSGLAGGTSTDTQYF. The CDR3, as DNA: TGTGCCAGCAGCTCGGGACTAGCGGGAGGAACGAGCACAGATACGCAGTATTTT.

The chain recombines TRBV3-1 (or the pseudogene TRBV3-2) with TRBJ1-1; tentative D call: TRBD1 (6 bases). V lost 3 bases and J 4 bases, leaving 15 bases between the germline ends. CDR3 length: 15 amino acids. Germline loops: CDR1 LGHDT, CDR2 YNNKEL (reference sequence). The CDR3 loop is CASSHRGPRGTEAFF. In DNA, the CDR3 is TGTGCCAGCAGCCACAGGGGACCCCGGGGCACTGAAGCTTTCTTT.

The rearrangement uses TRBV23-1 and TRBJ2-2; 9 nucleotides line up with TRBD1. TRBV23-1 is annotated as an ORF whose role is uncertain. V lost 3 bases and J lost 1; bases outside the gene matches: 0. This CDR3 contains 15 residues. The DNA for the CDR3 is TGCGCCAGCAGTCAGGGACAGGGGAACACCGGGGAGCTGTTTTTT. Amino acids: CASSQGQGNTGELFF.

V and J are TRBV19 and TRBJ1-3; D unresolved. Trimming removed 8 bases from V and 8 bases from J, with 16 bases in between. The CDR3 is 13 amino acids. CDR1 and CDR2 (germline): LNHDA, SQIVND (reference sequence). In DNA, the CDR3 is TGTGCCAGTGGAAGGTCCGGGGTTGACACCATATATTTT. Protein: CASGRSGVDTIYF.

The genes are TRBV12-3 or TRBV12-4 and TRBJ2-7; no firm D call. The V and J ends lost 3 bases and 6 bases respectively, with 12 bases between them. There are 13 residues in the CDR3. The CDR3 region has the DNA TGTGCCAGCAGTTTCGGCGAGGTTGCCGAGCAGTACTTC. This encodes CASSFGEVAEQYF.